The sequence of this T cell receptor (beta chain) was determined in a study of shared clonotypes between healthy human individuals (dated by TCRdb to 2019 to 2021). In the study overall: Three men and two women, aged 18 to 49 years, made up the cohort. For each donor, CD4 naive and CD4 memory were each given three plates, CD8 naive was given two plates, and CD8 memory was given one plate. Blood TCR repertoires of a handful of healthy adults were deeply sequenced to estimate repertoire size and the extent of clonotype sharing between individuals. To increase sequencing depth and limit assay-specific biases, different laboratories used diverse techniques to prepare libraries and sequence TCR repertoires. Per donor, leukapheresis produced somewhere between about 0.9 and 9.5 billion PBMCs.

Overall study results and their limits: Based on pairwise subsampling, the degree of clonotype sharing among donors was expected to be affected by sequencing depth. Clonotypes shared by all four sorted-subset donors showed higher generation probabilities than non-shared clonotypes. Because the study included only a small number of donors, the genetic and exposure-history diversity represented was limited. Sharing across several donors was observed for approximately 5% of naive CD4, 3.5% of naive CD8, around 2.5% of memory CD4, and 0.4% of memory CD8 clonotypes. Only blood was sampled, and tissue TCR repertoires likely differ from those in blood. Even with the large sequencing depth, rarefaction of the sorted-subset datasets indicated that sequencing was incomplete. Larger estimated clonotype richness was generally found for naive subsets than for memory subsets.

Notes on this clone: Its recognized antigen is unknown. One base away there is no much larger clone; base qualities are not given.

The CDR3 has 14 amino acids, counting the end cysteine and phenylalanine. Only the CDR3 region is kept as DNA, spanning 42 bases read in frame from base 1. At the junction V is shortened by 2 bases and J by 7 bases, with 15 bases in between. The germline V gene gives CDR1 as ENHRY and CDR2 as SYGVKD. Using the deep immunoSEQ assay, multiplex PCR amplified TCR CDR3 regions from genomic DNA. Extracted genomic DNA from each cell subset was spread evenly across all wells of several immunoSEQ 96-well plates, with each plate serving as a replicate. For sorted subsets, approximately 190 ng of genomic DNA, equivalent to roughly 33,000 T cell genomes, went into each replicate PCR. The purified libraries were quantified using a Qubit 3.0 fluorometer, sized with a Bioanalyzer 2100, and then quantified again using the KAPA Library Quantification kit. Every immunoSEQ 96-well plate was sequenced on a separate single-read 150-cycle Illumina NextSeq 550 flow cell. Per the source publication's procedure: Because the immunoSEQ output held only junctional sequences and lacked quality scores, the filtering could not match the filtering applied to full-length reads. Sequences were annotated with PyIR, a Python wrapper for IgBLAST v1.9, and V/J genes and CDR3 were assigned using IMGT germline references. Reads were filtered out if the reads had weak V/J assignments (E-value above 1e-6), no CDR3, stop codons, out-of-frame junctions, or ambiguous translated residues. V3J clonotypes were defined by identical inferred V gene, J gene, and CDR3 amino acid sequence. Percentage overlap between repertoires was calculated by dividing the number of shared unique clonotypes by the size of the smaller repertoire. Richness of each repertoire was evaluated using RTK rarefaction, the Chao1 estimator, and Recon v2.1 estimates of unobserved clonotypes. Generation probabilities for all TCRbeta clonotypes obtained by the gDNA method from four donors were computed using OLGA. The table comes from immuneACCESS by way of TCRdb, which keeps in-frame sequences with V and J called. Part of the clones is missing from these tables; in studies checked, under half for an unresolved V gene and the rest for unknown reasons. V, J and clone size derive from that table, while D and trimming were established from the DNA sequence. This sample is represented by hundreds of thousands of clones; around 96% of them were singletons. Roughly 0.1% of the sample comes from the top ten.

CD8 naive samples consisted of CD45RO-negative cells that were positively selected for CCR7, yielding a CD45RA+CCR7+ population without TemRA cells. Healthy HIV-negative adults with no recently reported acute infections or vaccinations were included as donors. All donors were Caucasian adults living in Nashville, Tennessee, USA. After blood collection by leukapheresis, PBMCs were isolated using Ficoll-Histopaque density gradient centrifugation and then cryopreserved in the vapor phase of liquid nitrogen. Purity and quantity of every magnetically sorted T cell population were checked by analytical flow cytometry. Genomic DNA was isolated from each sorted fraction and quantified by UV absorbance on a Nanodrop 2000c.

The chain was built from TRBV10-3 and TRBJ2-7, with an unclear D gene assignment. The receptor was isolated from a woman aged 30 to 39 in good health. The sequenced material came from naive CD8+ T cells sorted from blood. What this sample's cell subset or site label stands for: CD45RA+CCR7+. The sequenced DNA: TGTGCCATCAGTGAGGAAAGGGCGCTGTGGGAGCAGTACTTC. It specifies CAISEERALWEQYF.